The following is a TCR beta chain sequence with its context. What it binds is not known. Single viable CD3+CD4+CD8-CD45RO+ cells were sorted as the memory CD4+ T cells. TCRdb keeps only in-frame clones here, not all; method: immunoSEQ multiplex PCR. This sample carries tens of thousands of clones, approximately 80% of them seen once, and the ten largest clones take approximately 0.55%. The data were taken from a study of memory CD4+ T cells and cytomegalovirus serostatus. Overall study: Healthy Belgian adult donors included fewer than 10 CMV-positive and fewer than 25 CMV-negative people.

The CDR3 runs 15 residues. CDR1 is SGDLS, CDR2 YYNGEE, per germline. Trimming left V 1 base short and J 3 bases short, with 10 bases between. Study-level results: CD4+ memory repertoires contained about two fifths of the 164 reported CMV TCRbeta sequences.

The V and J genes are TRBV9 and TRBJ1-4, with TRBD1 as a possible D gene (6 bases). This receptor was taken from an adult in good health and CMV-seronegative. The sequencing sample was made of memory CD4+ T cells from blood. As DNA, the CDR3 is TGTGCCAGCAGCGTAATGGGGACACCTAATGAAAAACTGTTTTTT. This gives the protein CASSVMGTPNEKLFF. Looking up the rest from reference TRBV9 and TRBJ1-4 gives the full variable domain: DSGVTQTPKHLITATGQRVTLRCSPRSGDLSVYWYQQSLDQGLQFLIQYYNGEERAKGNILERFSAQQFPDLHSELNLSSLELGDSALYFCASSVMGTPNEKLFFGSGTQLSVL.